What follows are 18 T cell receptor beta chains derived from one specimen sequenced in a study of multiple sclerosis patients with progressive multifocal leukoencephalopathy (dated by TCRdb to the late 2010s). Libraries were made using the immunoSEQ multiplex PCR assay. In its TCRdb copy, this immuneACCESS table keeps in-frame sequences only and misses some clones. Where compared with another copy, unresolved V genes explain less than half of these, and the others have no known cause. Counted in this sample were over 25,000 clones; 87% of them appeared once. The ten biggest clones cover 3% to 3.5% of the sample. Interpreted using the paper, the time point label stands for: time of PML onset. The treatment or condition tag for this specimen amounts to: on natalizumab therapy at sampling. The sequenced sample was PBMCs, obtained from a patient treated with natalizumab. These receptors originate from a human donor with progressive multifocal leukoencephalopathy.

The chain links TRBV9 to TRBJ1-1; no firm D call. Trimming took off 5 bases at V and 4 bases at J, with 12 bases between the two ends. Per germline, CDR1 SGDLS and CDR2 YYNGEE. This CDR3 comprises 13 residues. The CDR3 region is CASRNTGSTEAFF. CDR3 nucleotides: TGTGCCAGCAGAAACACCGGGAGCACTGAAGCTTTCTTT. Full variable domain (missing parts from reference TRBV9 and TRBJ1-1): DSGVTQTPKHLITATGQRVTLRCSPRSGDLSVYWYQQSLDQGLQFLIQYYNGEERAKGNILERFSAQQFPDLHSELNLSSLELGDSALYFCASRNTGSTEAFFGQGTRLTVV.

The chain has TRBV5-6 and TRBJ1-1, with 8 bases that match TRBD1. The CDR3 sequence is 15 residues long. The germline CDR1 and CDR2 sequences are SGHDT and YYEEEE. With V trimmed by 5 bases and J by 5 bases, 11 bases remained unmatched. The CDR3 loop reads CASRRAGGAGTEAFF. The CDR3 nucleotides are TGTGCCAGCAGGCGGGCAGGGGGCGCAGGAACTGAAGCTTTCTTT.

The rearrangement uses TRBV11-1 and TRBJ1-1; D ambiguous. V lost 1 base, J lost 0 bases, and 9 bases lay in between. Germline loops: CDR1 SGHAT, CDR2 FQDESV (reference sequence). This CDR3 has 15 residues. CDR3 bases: TGTGCCAGCAGCTTAGGAGACGGCATGAACACTGAAGCTTTCTTT. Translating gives CASSLGDGMNTEAFF.

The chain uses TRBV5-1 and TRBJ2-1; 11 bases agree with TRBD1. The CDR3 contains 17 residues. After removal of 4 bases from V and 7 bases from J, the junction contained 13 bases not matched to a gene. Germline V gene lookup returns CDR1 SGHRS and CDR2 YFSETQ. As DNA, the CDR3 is TGCGCCAGCAGCCGCGGGAGAGGACAGGGGGCGGTAAATGAGCAGTTCTTC. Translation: CASSRGRGQGAVNEQFF.

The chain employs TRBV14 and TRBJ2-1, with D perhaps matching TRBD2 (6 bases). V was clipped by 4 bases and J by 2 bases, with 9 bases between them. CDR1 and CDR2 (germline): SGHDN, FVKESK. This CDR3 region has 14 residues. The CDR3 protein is CASSPGDAYNEQFF. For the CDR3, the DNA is TGTGCCAGCAGCCCGGGGGATGCCTACAATGAGCAGTTCTTC.

For the CDR3, the DNA is TGTGCCAGCAGCATTGCCCAATCAATCACTGAAGCTTTCTTT. This sequence encodes CASSIAQSITEAFF. The V gene is TRBV2, the J gene TRBJ1-1; D not resolved. V lost 6 bases, J lost 4 bases, and 15 bases lay in between. This CDR3 region has 14 residues. Germline V gene lookup returns CDR1 SNHLY and CDR2 FYNNEI. Supplemented by reference TRBV2 and TRBJ1-1, the full variable domain reads EPEVTQTPSHQVTQMGQEVILRCVPISNHLYFYWYRQILGQKVEFLVSFYNNEISEKSEIFDDQFSVERPDGSNFTLKIRSTKLEDSAMYFCASSIAQSITEAFFGQGTRLTVV.

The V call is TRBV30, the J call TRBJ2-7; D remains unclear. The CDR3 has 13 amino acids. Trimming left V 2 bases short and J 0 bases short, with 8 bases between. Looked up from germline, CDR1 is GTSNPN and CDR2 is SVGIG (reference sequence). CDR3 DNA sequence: TGTGCCTGGAGTAGGGTAAGCTCCTACGAGCAGTACTTC. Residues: CAWSRVSSYEQYF.

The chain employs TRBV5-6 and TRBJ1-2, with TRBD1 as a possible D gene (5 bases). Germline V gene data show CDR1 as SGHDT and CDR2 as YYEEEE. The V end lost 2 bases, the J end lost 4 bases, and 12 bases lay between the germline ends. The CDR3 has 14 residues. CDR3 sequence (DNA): TGTGCCAGCAGCTTTAGACCGGGACCCTATGGCTACACCTTC. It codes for CASSFRPGPYGYTF.

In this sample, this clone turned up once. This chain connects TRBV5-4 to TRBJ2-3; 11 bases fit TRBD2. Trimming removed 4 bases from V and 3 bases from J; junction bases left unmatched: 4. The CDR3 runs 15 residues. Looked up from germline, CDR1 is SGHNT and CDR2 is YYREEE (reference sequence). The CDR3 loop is CASSRSGGGTDTQYF. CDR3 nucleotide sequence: TGTGCCAGCAGCCGTAGCGGGGGGGGGACAGATACGCAGTATTTT.

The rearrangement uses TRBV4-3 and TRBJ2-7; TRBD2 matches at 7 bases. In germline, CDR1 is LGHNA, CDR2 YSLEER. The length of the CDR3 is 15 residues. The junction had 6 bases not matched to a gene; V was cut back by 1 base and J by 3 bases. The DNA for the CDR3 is TGCGCCAGCAGCCAAGGAGTTAGCGGGTACTACGAGCAGTACTTC. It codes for CASSQGVSGYYEQYF.

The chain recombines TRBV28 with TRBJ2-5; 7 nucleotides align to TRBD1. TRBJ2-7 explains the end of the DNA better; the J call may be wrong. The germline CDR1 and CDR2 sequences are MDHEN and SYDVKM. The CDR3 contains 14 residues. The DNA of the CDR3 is TGTGCCAGCAGTTACTCGGGGACAGACTACGAGCAGTACTTC. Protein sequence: CASSYSGTDYEQYF.

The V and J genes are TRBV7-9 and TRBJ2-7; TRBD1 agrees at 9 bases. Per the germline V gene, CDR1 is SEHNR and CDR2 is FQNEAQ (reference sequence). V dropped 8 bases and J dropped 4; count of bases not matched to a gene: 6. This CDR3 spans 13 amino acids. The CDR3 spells CASRPGQGYEQYF. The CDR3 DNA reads TGTGCCAGCCGACCGGGACAGGGTTACGAGCAGTACTTC.

For the CDR3, the DNA is TGTGCCAACGGGACAGACCATGAGCAGTTCTTC. The encoded protein is CANGTDHEQFF. The V call is TRBV2, the J call TRBJ2-1, with TRBD1 matching 7 bases. V was pared by 10 bases and J by 8 bases, with 5 bases of the junction left unmatched. This CDR3 contains 11 residues. The germline V gene has CDR1 SNHLY and CDR2 FYNNEI.

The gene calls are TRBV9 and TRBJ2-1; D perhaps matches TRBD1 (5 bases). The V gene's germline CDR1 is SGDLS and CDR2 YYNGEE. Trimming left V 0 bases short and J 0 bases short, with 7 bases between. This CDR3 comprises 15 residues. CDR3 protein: CASSVAGISYNEQFF. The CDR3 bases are TGTGCCAGCAGCGTAGCAGGGATCTCCTACAATGAGCAGTTCTTC.

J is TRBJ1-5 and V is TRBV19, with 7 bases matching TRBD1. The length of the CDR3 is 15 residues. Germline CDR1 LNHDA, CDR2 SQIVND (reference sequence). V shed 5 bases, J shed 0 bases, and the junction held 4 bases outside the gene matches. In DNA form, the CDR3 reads TGTGCCAGTAGTTCCCGGGACAGTAGCAATCAGCCCCAGCATTTT. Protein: CASSSRDSSNQPQHF.

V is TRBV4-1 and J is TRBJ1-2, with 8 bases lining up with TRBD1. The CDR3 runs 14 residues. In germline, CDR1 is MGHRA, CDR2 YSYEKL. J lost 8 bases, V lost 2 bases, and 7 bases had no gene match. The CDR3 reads CASSQKAGGRGYTF. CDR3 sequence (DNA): TGCGCCAGCAGCCAAAAGGCAGGGGGCCGCGGCTACACCTTC.

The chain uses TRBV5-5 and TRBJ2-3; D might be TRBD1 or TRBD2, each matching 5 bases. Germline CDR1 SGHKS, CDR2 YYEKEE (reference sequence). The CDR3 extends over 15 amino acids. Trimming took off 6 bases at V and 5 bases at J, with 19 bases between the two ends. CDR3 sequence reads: CASTSIGGAIDTQYF. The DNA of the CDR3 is TGTGCCAGCACCTCAATTGGGGGAGCAATAGATACGCAGTATTTT.

CDR3 DNA sequence: TGTGCCAGCAGCCGACAGGGGGCGCGGCCCCAGTACTTC. It encodes CASSRQGARPQYF. The chain has TRBV5-8 and TRBJ2-5; the match to TRBD1 covers 10 bases. J was trimmed by 9 bases and V by 4 bases; bases with no gene match: 6. From germline, CDR1 is SGHTS and CDR2 YDEGEE. The CDR3 extends over 13 amino acids.